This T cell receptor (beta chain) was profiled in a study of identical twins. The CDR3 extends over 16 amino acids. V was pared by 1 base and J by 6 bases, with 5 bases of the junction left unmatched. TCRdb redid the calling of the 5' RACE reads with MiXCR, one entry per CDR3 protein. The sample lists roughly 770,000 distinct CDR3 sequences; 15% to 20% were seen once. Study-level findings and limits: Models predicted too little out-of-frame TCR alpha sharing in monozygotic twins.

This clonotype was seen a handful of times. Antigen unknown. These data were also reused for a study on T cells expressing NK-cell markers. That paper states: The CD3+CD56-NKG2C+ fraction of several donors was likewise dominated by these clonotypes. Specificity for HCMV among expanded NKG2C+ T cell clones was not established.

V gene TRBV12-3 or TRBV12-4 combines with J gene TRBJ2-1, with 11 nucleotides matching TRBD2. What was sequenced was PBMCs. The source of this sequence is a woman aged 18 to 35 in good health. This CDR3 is CASSLVPGTSGNEQFF. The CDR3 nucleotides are TGTGCCAGCAGTTTAGTGCCCGGGACTAGCGGCAATGAGCAGTTCTTC.